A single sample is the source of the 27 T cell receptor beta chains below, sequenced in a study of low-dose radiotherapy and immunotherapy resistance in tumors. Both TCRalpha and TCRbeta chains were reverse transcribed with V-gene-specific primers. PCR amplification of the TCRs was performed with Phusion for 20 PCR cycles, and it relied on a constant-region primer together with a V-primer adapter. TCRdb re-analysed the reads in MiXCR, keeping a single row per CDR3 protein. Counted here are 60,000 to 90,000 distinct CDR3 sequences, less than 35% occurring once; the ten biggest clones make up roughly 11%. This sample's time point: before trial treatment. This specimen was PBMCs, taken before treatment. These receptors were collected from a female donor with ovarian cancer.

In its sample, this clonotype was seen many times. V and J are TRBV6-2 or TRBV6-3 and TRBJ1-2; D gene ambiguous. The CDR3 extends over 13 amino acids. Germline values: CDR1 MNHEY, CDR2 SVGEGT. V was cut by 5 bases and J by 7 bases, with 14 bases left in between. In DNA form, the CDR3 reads TGTGCCAGCAGTACTCAAGGGTGGGGTGGCTACACCTTC. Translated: CASSTQGWGGYTF.

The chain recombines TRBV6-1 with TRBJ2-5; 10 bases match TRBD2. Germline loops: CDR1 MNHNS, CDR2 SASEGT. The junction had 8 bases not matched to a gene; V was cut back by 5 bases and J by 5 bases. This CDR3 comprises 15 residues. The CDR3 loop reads CASSLAGDPAETQYF. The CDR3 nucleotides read TGTGCCAGCAGTCTAGCGGGAGACCCCGCCGAGACCCAGTACTTC.

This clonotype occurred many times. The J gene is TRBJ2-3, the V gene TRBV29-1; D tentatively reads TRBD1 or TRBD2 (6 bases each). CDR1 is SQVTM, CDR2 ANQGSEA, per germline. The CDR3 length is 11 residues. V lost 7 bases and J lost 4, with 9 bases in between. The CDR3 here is CSGGAPDTQYF. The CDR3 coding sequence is TGCAGCGGGGGGGCACCAGATACGCAGTATTTT.

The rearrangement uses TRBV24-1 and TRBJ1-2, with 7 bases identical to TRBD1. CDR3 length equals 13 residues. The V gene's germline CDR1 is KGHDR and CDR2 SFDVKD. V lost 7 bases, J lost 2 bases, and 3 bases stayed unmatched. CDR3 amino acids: CATRQTGNYGYTF. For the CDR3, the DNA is TGTGCCACCAGACAGACAGGGAACTATGGCTACACCTTC.

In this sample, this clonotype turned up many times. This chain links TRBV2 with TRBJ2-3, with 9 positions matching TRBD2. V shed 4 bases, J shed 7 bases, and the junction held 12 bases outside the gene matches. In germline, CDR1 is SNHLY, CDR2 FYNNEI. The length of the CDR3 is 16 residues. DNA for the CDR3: TGTGCCAGCAGTGGAGGTGATAGCGGGAGAGGAAATACGCAGTATTTT. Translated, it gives CASSGGDSGRGNTQYF.

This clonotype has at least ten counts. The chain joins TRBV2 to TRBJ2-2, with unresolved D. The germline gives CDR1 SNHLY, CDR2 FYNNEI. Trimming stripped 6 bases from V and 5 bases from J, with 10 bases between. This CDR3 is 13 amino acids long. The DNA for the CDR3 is TGTGCCAGCAGGGGGTCGTGGACCGGGGAGCTGTTTTTT. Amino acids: CASRGSWTGELFF.

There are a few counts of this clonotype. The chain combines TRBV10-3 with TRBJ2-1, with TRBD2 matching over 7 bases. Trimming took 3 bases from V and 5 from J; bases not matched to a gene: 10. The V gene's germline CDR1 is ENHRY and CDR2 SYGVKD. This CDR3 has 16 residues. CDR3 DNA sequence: TGTGCCATCAGTGACGTTGGAAGCGGGGTAGACAATGAGCAGTTCTTC. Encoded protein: CAISDVGSGVDNEQFF.

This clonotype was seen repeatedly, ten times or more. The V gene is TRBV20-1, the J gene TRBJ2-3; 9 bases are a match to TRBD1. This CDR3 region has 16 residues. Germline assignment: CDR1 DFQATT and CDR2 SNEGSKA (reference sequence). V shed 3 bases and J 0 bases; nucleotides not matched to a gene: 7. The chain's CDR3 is CSARAKQGASTDTQYF. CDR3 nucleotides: TGCAGTGCTAGGGCGAAACAGGGGGCGAGCACAGATACGCAGTATTTT.

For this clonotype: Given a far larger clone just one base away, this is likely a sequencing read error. CDR3 coding DNA: TGTGCCAGCAGCTACCGAGGAAGGTACGAGCAGTACTTC. Residues: CASSYRGRYEQYF. The genes are TRBV7-9 and TRBJ2-7; D is undetermined. V was clipped by 4 bases and J by 4 bases, with 11 bases between them. Per germline, CDR1 SEHNR and CDR2 FQNEAQ (reference sequence). The CDR3 loop spans 13 amino acids.

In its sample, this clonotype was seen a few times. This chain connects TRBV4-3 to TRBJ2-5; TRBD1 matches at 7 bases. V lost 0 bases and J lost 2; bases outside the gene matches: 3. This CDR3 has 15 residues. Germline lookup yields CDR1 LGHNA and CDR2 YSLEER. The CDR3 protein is CASSQDGRGQETQYF. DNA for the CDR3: TGCGCCAGCAGCCAAGATGGCAGGGGGCAAGAGACCCAGTACTTC.

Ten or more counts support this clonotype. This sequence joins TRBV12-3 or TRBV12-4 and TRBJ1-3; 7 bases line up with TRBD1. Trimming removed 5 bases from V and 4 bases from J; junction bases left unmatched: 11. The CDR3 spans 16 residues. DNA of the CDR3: TGTGCCAGCAGTCCACCCGGGACAGCCGGCGGAAACACCATATATTTT. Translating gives CASSPPGTAGGNTIYF.

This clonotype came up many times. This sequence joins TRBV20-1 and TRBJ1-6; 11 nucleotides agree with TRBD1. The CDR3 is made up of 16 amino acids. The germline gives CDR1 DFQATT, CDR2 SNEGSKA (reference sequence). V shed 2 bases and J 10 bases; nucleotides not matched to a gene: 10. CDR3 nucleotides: TGCAGTGCTAGACTGCCGGGACAGGGGGTTGGGTCACCCCTCCACTTT. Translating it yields CSARLPGQGVGSPLHF.

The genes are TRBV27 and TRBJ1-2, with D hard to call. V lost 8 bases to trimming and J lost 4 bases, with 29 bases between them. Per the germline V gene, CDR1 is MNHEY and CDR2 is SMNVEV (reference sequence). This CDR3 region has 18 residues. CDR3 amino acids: CASAPTQRTRGSIYGYTF. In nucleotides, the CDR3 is TGTGCCAGCGCACCGACACAGAGAACAAGAGGATCGATCTATGGCTACACCTTC.

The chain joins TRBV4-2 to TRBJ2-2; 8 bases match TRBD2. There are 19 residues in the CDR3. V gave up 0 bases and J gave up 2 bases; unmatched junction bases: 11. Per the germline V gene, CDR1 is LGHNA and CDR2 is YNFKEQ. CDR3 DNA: TGTGCCAGCAGCCAAGAAGGTGGGGCGGGGGGACTCAACACCGGGGAGCTGTTTTTT. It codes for CASSQEGGAGGLNTGELFF.

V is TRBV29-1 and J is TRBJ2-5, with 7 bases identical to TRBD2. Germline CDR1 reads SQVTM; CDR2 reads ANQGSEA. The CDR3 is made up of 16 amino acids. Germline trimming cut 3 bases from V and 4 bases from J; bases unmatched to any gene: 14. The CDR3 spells CSVDSSGREGGETQYF. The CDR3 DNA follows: TGCAGCGTTGACTCTAGCGGCAGAGAGGGTGGAGAGACCCAGTACTTC.

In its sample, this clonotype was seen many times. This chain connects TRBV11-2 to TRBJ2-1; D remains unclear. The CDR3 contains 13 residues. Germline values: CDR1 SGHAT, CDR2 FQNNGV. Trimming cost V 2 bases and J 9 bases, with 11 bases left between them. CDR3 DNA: TGTGCCAGCAGCTTAACCGTTAGGAGTGAGCAGTTCTTC. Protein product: CASSLTVRSEQFF.

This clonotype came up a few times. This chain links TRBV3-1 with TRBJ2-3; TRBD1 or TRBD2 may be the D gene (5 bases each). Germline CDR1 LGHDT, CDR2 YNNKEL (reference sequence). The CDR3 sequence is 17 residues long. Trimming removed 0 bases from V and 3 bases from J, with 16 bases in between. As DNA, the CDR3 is TGTGCCAGCAGCCAAGATTTTAAAGCGAGGGGTACAGATACGCAGTATTTT. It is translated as CASSQDFKARGTDTQYF.

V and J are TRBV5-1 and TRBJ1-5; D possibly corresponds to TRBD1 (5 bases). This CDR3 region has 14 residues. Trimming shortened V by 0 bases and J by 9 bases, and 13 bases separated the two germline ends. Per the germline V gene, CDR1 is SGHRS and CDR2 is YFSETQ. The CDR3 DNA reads TGCGCCAGCAGCTTGGGGGGGGTGGAAGCGCCCCAGCATTTT. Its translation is CASSLGGVEAPQHF.

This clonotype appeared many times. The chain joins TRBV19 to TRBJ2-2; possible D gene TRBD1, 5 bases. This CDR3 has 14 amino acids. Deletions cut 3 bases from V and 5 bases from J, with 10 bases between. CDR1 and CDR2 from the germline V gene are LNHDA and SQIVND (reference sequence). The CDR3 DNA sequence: TGTGCCAGTAGTATGGGGCAAACGACCGGGGAGCTGTTTTTT. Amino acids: CASSMGQTTGELFF.

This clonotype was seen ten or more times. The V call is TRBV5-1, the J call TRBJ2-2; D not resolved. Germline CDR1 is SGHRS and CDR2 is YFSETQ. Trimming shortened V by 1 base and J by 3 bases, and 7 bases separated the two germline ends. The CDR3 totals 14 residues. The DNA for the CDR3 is TGCGCCAGCAGCTTGCTCGGGCACACCGGGGAGCTGTTTTTT. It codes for CASSLLGHTGELFF.

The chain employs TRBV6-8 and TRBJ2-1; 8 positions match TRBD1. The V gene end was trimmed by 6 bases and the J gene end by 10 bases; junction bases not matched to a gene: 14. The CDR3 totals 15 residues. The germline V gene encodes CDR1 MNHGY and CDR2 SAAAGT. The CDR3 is CASSSSRGRSEEQFF. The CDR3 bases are TGTGCCAGCAGCTCGTCCAGGGGGCGATCGGAGGAGCAGTTCTTC.

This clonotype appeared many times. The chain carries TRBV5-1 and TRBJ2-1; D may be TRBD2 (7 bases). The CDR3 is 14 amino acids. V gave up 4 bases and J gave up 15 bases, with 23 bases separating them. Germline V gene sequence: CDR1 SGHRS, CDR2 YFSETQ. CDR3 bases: TGCGCCAGCAGCCAGTCGGCTAGCGGAGGGGGAGGGTTCTTC. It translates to CASSQSASGGGGFF.

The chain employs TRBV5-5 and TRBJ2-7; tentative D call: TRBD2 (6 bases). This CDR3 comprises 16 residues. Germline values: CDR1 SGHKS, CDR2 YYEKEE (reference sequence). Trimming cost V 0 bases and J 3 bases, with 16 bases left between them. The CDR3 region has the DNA TGTGCCAGCAGCTTGGGCCATCAGGGAGGTGGCTACGAGCAGTACTTC. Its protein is CASSLGHQGGGYEQYF.

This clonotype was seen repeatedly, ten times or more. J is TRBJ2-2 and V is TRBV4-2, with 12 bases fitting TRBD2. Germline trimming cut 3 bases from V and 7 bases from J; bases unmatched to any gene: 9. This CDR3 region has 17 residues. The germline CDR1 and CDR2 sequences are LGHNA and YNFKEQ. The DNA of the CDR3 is TGTGCCAGCAGCCACGCTAGCGGGAGGGCTGTTCACGGGGAGCTGTTTTTT. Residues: CASSHASGRAVHGELFF.

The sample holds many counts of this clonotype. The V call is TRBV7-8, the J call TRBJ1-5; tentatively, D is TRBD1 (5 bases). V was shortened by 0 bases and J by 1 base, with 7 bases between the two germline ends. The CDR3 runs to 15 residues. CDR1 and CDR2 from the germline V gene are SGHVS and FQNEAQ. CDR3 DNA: TGTGCCAGCAGCTTAGCCGCAGGGAGCAATCAGCCCCAGCATTTT. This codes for CASSLAAGSNQPQHF.

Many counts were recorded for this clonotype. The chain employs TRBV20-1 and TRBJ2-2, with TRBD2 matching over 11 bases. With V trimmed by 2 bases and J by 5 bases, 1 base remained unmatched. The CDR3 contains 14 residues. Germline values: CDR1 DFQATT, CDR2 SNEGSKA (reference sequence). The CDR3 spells CSARLAGGTGELFF. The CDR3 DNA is TGCAGTGCTAGACTAGCGGGAGGTACCGGGGAGCTGTTTTTT.

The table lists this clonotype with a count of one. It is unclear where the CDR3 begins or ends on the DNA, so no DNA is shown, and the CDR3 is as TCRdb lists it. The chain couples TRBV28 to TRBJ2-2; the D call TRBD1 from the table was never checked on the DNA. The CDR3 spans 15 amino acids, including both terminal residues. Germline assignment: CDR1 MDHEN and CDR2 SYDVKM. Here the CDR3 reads CASRSGVNTGELFFF.